This TCR beta chain came from a study of T-cell reconstitution after alpha-beta-depleted transplantation in children (dated by TCRdb to between 2015 and 2016). Regarding the complete study: T-cell immune reconstitution after TCRalphabeta/CD19-depleted allogeneic hematopoietic cell transplantation in children was quantitatively tracked in the study by means of TCR repertoire profiling. General findings and caveats noted by the study authors: Over subsequent months, a decline in hyperexpanded clone frequencies was noted, and after one year, T-cell counts and TCRbeta diversity were mostly ascribed to newly produced T cells. The apparently early alphabetaT-cell count recovery about two months after transplant was reportedly dependent on only several hundred rapidly expanded clones derived from non-depleted graft cells. In some patients, the high TCRbeta diversity seen at day 60 was put down to recipient T cells and intrathymic progenitors that had survived conditioning.

The library came from PCR. The listed sequencing device is Illumina HiSeq 2500. Molecular barcoding was employed in the preparation of TCR libraries, with unique molecular identifiers being used to normalize TCRbeta repertoire quantification. TCRdb trimmed the raw reads at Q25, called clones with MiXCR and kept productive beta chains. Rows merge per CDR3 protein into single entries with the most common DNA and genes. This sample lists around 300,000 distinct CDR3 sequences; around 7.3% were detected once. Approximately 8.6% of the sample is taken by the ten largest. This clonotype was observed many times. Its antigen is not yet known. Within one base of it there is no much larger clone, and no base qualities were kept. The CDR3 covers 14 residues, taking in both the cysteine and the phenylalanine. CDR3 DNA is the only sequence kept; it has 42 bases, read in frame from the first base. CDR1 and CDR2 were assigned from the germline V gene (reference sequence) as LGHDT and YNNKEL. The trim is 2 bases for V and 6 bases for J, with a gap of 13 bases between the germline ends.

The treatment or condition label, read with the paper, signifies: allogeneic hematopoietic cell transplantation with graft depleted of TCRalphabeta T cells and CD19 B cells. The children who served as transplant recipients had been given grafts of TCRalphabeta/CD19-depleted allogeneic hematopoietic cells. This sequence was found in a female patient between 2 and 15 years old who had a stem cell transplant for Fanconi anemia, so the T cells may come from the graft donor. The sequenced sample was peripheral blood, obtained 360 days after TCRalphabeta/CD19-depleted stem cell transplant. Recombination joined TRBV3-1 with TRBJ1-2; the D gene identity is not certain. The CDR3 is CASSQRVSGDGYTF. The nucleotide sequence is given as TGTGCCAGCAGCCAAAGGGTGTCAGGCGATGGCTACACCTTC. Beyond the CDR3, the reference TRBV3-1 and TRBJ1-2 genes provide the residues; the full variable domain reads: DTAVSQTPKYLVTQMGNDKSIKCEQNLGHDTMYWYKQDSKKFLKIMFSYNNKELIINETVPNRFSPKSPDKAHLNLHINSLELGDSAVYFCASSQRVSGDGYTFGSGTRLTVV.